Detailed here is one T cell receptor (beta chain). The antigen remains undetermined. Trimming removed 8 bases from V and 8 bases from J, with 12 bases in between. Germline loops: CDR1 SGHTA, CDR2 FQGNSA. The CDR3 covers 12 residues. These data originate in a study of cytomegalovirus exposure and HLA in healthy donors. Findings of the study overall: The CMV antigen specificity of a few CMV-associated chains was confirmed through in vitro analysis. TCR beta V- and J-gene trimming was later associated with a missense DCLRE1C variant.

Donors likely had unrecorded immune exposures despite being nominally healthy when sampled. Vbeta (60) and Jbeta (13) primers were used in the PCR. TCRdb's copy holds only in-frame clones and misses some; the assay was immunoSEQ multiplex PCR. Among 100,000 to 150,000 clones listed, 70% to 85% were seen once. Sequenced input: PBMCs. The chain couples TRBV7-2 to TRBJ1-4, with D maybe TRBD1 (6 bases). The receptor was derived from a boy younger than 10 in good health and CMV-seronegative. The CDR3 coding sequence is TGTGCCAGCTGGGGGCAGGGGGAAAAACTGTTTTTT. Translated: CASWGQGEKLFF.